What follows is one T cell receptor beta chain and its context. The assay was immunoSEQ multiplex PCR, and TCRdb's table has in-frame clones only and misses some. The sample carries under 300,000 clones, just under 90% recorded once. The data stem from a study of blood T cell repertoires in COVID-19. About the study: Some COVID-19 samples were acute and others convalescent; all came from the United States, Italy and Spain. From T cells, B-cell-depleted T cells, or PBMCs came the material, which was cDNA or gDNA.

J gave up 1 base and V 3 bases, and 5 bases lay outside the gene matches. The CDR3 is 15 amino acids. Per the germline V gene, CDR1 is SGHRS and CDR2 is YFSETQ. This rearrangement joins TRBV5-1 to TRBJ1-1; 8 positions agree with TRBD1. The origin of this receptor is a woman in her thirties or forties with acute or convalescent COVID-19. What was sequenced was peripheral blood. This chain's CDR3 is CASSSTGTGNTEAFF. CDR3 DNA: TGCGCCAGCAGCTCTACCGGGACAGGGAACACTGAAGCTTTCTTT.